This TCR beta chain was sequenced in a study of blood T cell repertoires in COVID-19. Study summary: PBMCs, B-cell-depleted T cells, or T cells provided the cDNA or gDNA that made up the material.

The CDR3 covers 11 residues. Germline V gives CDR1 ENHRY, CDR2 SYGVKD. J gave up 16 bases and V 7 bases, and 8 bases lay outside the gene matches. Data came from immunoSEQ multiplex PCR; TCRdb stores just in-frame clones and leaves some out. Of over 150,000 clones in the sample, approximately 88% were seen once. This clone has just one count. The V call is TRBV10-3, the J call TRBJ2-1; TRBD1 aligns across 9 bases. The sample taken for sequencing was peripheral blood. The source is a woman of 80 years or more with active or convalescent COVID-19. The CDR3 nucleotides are TGTGCCATCAACGAGGGACAGGGAGCTTTCTTC. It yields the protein CAINEGQGAFF.